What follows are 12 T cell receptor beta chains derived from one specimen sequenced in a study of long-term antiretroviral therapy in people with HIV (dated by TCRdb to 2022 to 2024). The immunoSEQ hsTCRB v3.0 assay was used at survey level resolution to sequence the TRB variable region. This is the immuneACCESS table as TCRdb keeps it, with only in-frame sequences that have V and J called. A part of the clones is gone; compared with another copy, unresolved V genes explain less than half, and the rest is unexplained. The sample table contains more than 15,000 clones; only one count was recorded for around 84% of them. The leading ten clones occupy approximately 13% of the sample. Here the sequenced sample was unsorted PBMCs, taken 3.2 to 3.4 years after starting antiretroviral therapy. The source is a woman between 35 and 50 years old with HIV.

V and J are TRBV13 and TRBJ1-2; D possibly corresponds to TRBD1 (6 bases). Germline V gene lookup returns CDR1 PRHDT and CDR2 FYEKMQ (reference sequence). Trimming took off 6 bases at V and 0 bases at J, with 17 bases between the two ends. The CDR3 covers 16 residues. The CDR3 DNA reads TGTGCCAGCAGGAGATATCGGGACACAGCTAACTATGGCTACACCTTC. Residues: CASRRYRDTANYGYTF.

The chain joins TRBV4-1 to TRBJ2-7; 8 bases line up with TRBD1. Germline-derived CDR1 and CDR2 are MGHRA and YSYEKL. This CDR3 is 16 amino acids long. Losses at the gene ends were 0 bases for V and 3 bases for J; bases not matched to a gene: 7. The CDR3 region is CASSQEVGQGFYEQYF. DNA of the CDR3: TGCGCCAGCAGCCAAGAAGTCGGACAGGGTTTCTACGAGCAGTACTTC.

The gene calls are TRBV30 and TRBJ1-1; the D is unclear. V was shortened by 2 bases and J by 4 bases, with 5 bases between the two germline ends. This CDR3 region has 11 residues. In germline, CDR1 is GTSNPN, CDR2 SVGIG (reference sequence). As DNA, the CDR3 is TGTGCCTGGAGTCCCACCACTGAAGCTTTCTTT. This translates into CAWSPTTEAFF.

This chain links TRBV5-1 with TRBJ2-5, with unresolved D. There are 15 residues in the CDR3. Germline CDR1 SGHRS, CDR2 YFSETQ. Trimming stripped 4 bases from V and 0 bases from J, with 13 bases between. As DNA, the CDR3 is TGCGCCAGCAGCGCCAGCAATTTGTACCAAGAGACCCAGTACTTC. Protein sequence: CASSASNLYQETQYF.

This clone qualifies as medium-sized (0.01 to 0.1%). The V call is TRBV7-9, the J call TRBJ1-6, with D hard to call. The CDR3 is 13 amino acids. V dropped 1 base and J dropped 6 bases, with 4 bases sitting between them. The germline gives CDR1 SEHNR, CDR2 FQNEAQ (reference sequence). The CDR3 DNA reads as TGTGCCAGCAGCTTAGAGGGTAATTCACCCCTCCACTTT. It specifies CASSLEGNSPLHF. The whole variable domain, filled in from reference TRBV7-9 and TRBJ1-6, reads DTGVSQNPRHKITKRGQNVTFRCDPISEHNRLYWYRQTLGQGPEFLTYFQNEAQLEKSRLLSDRFSAERPKGSFSTLEIQRTEQGDSAMYLCASSLEGNSPLHFGNGTRLTVT.

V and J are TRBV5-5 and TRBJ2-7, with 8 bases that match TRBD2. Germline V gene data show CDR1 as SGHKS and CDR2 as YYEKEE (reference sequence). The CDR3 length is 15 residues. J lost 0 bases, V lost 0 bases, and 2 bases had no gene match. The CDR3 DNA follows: TGTGCCAGCAGCTTGGGAGCGGGAGACTCCTACGAGCAGTACTTC. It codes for CASSLGAGDSYEQYF.

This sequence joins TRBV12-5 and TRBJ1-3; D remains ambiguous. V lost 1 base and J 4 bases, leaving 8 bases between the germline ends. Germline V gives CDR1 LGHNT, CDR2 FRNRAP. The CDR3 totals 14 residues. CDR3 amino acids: CASGLANMGNTIYF. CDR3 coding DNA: TGTGCTAGTGGTTTGGCCAACATGGGAAACACCATATATTTT. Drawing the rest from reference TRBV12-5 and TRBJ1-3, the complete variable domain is DARVTQTPRHKVTEMGQEVTMRCQPILGHNTVFWYRQTMMQGLELLAYFRNRAPLDDSGMPKDRFSAEMPDATLATLKIQPSEPRDSAVYFCASGLANMGNTIYFGEGSWLTVV.

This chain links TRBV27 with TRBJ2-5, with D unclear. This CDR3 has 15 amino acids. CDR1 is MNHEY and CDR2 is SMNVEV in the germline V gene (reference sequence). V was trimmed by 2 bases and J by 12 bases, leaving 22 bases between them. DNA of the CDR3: TGTGCCAGCAGTTTAGGCCCTGAACTGGGCGGTCTGAAGTACTTC. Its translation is CASSLGPELGGLKYF.

The CDR3 is CASSLQGATYGYTF. As DNA, the CDR3 is TGTGCCAGCAGCTTACAGGGGGCGACCTATGGCTACACCTTC. The chain has TRBV2 and TRBJ1-2; the match to TRBD1 covers 9 bases. The germline gives CDR1 SNHLY, CDR2 FYNNEI. This CDR3 has 14 residues. V lost 6 bases, J lost 4 bases, and 6 bases stayed unmatched.

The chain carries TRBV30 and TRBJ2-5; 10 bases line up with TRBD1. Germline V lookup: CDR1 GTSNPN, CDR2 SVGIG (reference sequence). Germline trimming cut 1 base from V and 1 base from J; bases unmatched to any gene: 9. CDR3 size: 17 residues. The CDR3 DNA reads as TGTGCCTGGAGTGGGGTAGGACAGGGGGGTTTCCAAGAGACCCAGTACTTC. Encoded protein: CAWSGVGQGGFQETQYF.

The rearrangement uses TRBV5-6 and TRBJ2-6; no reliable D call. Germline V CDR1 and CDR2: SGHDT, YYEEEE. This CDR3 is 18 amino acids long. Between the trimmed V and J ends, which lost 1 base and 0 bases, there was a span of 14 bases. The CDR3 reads CASSLYRSLSSGANVLTF. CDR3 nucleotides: TGTGCCAGCAGCTTGTACCGCTCTTTAAGCTCTGGGGCCAACGTCCTGACTTTC.

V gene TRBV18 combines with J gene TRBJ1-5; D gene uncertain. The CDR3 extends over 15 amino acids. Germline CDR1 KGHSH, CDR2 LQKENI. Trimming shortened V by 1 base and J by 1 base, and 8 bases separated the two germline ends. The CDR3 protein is CASSPQGFSNQPQHF. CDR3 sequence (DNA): TGTGCCAGCTCACCACAGGGTTTCAGCAATCAGCCCCAGCATTTT.